The next 30 T cell receptor beta chains were all read from a single sample in a study of T-cell memory formation after mild COVID-19. Each CDR3 protein is one row after TCRdb ran MiXCR on the 5' RACE reads. The sample shows 35,000 to 50,000 distinct CDR3 sequences, approximately 9.6% of them seen only once. Sequenced material: PBMCs or a T cell subset sorted from them (not recorded which). All receptors come from an adult woman who had mild COVID-19 (a few samples of this study predate the infection). Cell type and time point are not known.

This clonotype was picked up a small number of times. The genes are TRBV20-1 and TRBJ2-5; 9 bases line up with TRBD1. CDR1 DFQATT and CDR2 SNEGSKA come from the germline V gene (reference sequence). The CDR3 sequence is 12 residues long. CDR3 sequence: CSVTGGRETQYF. In DNA form, the CDR3 reads TGCAGCGTCACAGGGGGCAGAGAGACCCAGTACTTC.

CDR3 in amino acids: CASSRLQGTEAFF. CDR3 DNA: TGTGCCAGCAGCCGACTTCAGGGGACTGAAGCTTTCTTT. The chain employs TRBV7-2 and TRBJ1-1; D might be TRBD1 (6 bases). The V end was cut by 5 bases, the J end by 5 bases, with 12 bases between. Germline lookup yields CDR1 SGHTA and CDR2 FQGNSA. CDR3 size: 13 residues.

This clonotype was seen a handful of times. The V and J genes are TRBV9 and TRBJ2-3, with TRBD1 matching over 9 bases. CDR3 length equals 16 residues. J lost 4 bases, V lost 3 bases, and 9 bases had no gene match. Germline values: CDR1 SGDLS, CDR2 YYNGEE. The CDR3 coding sequence is TGTGCCAGCAGCGCTCACAGGGGGCTCTCCGCAGATACGCAGTATTTT. Amino acids: CASSAHRGLSADTQYF.

The rearrangement links TRBV6-1 to TRBJ1-1; TRBD1 is a possible D gene (5 bases). CDR1 is MNHNS and CDR2 is SASEGT in the germline V gene. The V end was cut by 1 base, the J end by 6 bases, with 15 bases between. The CDR3 is 15 residues long. The CDR3 coding sequence is TGTGCCAGCAGTGAAGATCTGGGGCGCGTCTCTGAAGCTTTCTTT. It is translated as CASSEDLGRVSEAFF.

This clonotype is deemed medium-sized. This chain uses TRBV11-2 with TRBJ2-7, with 8 bases fitting TRBD2. J gave up 1 base and V 1 base, and 9 bases lay outside the gene matches. This CDR3 contains 17 residues. Germline lookup yields CDR1 SGHAT and CDR2 FQNNGV. The DNA for the CDR3 is TGTGCCAGCAGCTTAGTGACCGGGACTAGACGGTCCTACGAGCAGTACTTC. Encoded protein: CASSLVTGTRRSYEQYF.

This sequence joins TRBV6-6 and TRBJ1-1; no clear D gene. V lost 5 bases and J 4 bases, leaving 11 bases between the germline ends. Germline V lookup: CDR1 MNHNY, CDR2 SVGAGI (reference sequence). The CDR3 spans 13 residues. The CDR3 nucleotides read TGTGCCAGCAGTCTTCATGAGGGCACTGAAGCTTTCTTT. Its protein is CASSLHEGTEAFF.

The chain uses TRBV3-1 and TRBJ2-1, with D maybe TRBD2 (5 bases). The V and J ends lost 4 bases and 8 bases respectively, with 12 bases between them. Germline values: CDR1 LGHDT, CDR2 YNNKEL (reference sequence). The CDR3 runs 13 residues. Written as DNA, the CDR3 is TGTGCCAGCAGCCCCAGTACTAGGTATGAGCAGTTCTTC. Protein product: CASSPSTRYEQFF.

The table lists this clonotype with many counts. The chain links TRBV27 to TRBJ2-7, with 7 nucleotides matching TRBD1. The CDR3 is 16 amino acids. After removal of 4 bases from V and 7 bases from J, the junction contained 16 bases not matched to a gene. Germline V gene data show CDR1 as MNHEY and CDR2 as SMNVEV (reference sequence). In nucleotides, the CDR3 is TGTGCCAGCAGTTCCGGATACAGGGGTTTATTTACGGAGCAGTACTTC. Its translation is CASSSGYRGLFTEQYF.

This clonotype was found once. The chain employs TRBV12-3 or TRBV12-4 and TRBJ1-3, with D uncertain. Trimming cost V 8 bases and J 1 base, with 15 bases left between them. There are 15 residues in the CDR3. CDR3 sequence: CASGNQEQSGNTIYF. CDR3 nucleotides: TGTGCCAGCGGTAATCAGGAACAATCTGGAAACACCATATATTTT.

This clonotype was seen a few times. The chain joins TRBV3-1 to TRBJ2-7, with 7 bases fitting TRBD1. The CDR3 runs 16 residues. After removal of 0 bases from V and 0 bases from J, the junction contained 5 bases not matched to a gene. CDR1 is LGHDT, CDR2 YNNKEL, per germline (reference sequence). The CDR3 region has the DNA TGTGCCAGCAGCCAAGATGTAAGGGACAGCTCCTACGAGCAGTACTTC. Translated, it gives CASSQDVRDSSYEQYF.

The J gene is TRBJ2-3, the V gene TRBV10-3; 13 bases fit TRBD2. The CDR3 runs to 19 residues. Germline V lookup: CDR1 ENHRY, CDR2 SYGVKD. With V trimmed by 2 bases and J by 1 base, 9 bases remained unmatched. The DNA of the CDR3 is TGTGCCATCAGTGAGCCGGGACTAGCGGGGCGATCGGGCACAGATACGCAGTATTTT. Protein sequence: CAISEPGLAGRSGTDTQYF.

In its sample, this clonotype was seen a few times. The V call is TRBV21-1, the J call TRBJ2-7; the listed D gene, TRBD2, was not tested against the DNA. TRBV21-1 is an annotated pseudogene. CDR3 length equals 15 residues. The CDR3 reads CASGPGTSAYYEQYF. The DNA of the CDR3 is TGTGCCAGCGGCCCGGGGACTAGCGCGTACTACGAGCAGTACTTC.

This clonotype has a count of ten or more. The chain couples TRBV7-9 to TRBJ1-1; D gene unclear. Between the trimmed V and J ends, which lost 2 bases and 7 bases, there was a span of 14 bases. This CDR3 is built from 14 residues. Germline values: CDR1 SEHNR, CDR2 FQNEAQ (reference sequence). CDR3 residues: CASSLSGGTGEAFF. CDR3 DNA sequence: TGTGCCAGCAGCTTAAGCGGTGGAACCGGTGAAGCTTTCTTT.

The CDR3 DNA reads TGTGCCAGCAGTTTAGGTTTAGCCCAGCATTTT. It yields the protein CASSLGLAQHF. V gene TRBV12-3 or TRBV12-4 combines with J gene TRBJ1-5; no reliable D call. Trimming shortened V by 1 base and J by 11 bases, and 6 bases separated the two germline ends. The CDR3 has 11 residues.

The chain joins TRBV12-3 or TRBV12-4 to TRBJ1-3; D is unclear. Between the trimmed V and J ends, which lost 6 bases and 8 bases, there was a span of 11 bases. This CDR3 is 12 amino acids long. CDR3 nucleotides: TGTGCCAGCAGGTTTGGGAGTGACACCATATATTTT. This codes for CASRFGSDTIYF.

This clonotype was seen only a few times. The rearrangement links TRBV5-4 to TRBJ1-2, with a possible D match to TRBD1 (5 bases). CDR3 length equals 14 residues. Trimming pared 4 bases from V and 6 bases from J, leaving 16 bases between. Germline loops: CDR1 SGHNT, CDR2 YYREEE (reference sequence). The CDR3 loop reads CASSPRGAGDGYTF. In DNA, the CDR3 is TGTGCCAGCAGCCCCCGTGGGGCGGGGGATGGCTACACCTTC. The full variable domain, completed using reference TRBV5-4 and TRBJ1-2, is ETGVTQSPTHLIKTRGQQVTLRCSSQSGHNTVSWYQQALGQGPQFIFQYYREEENGRGNFPPRFSGLQFPNYSSELNVNALELDDSALYLCASSPRGAGDGYTFGSGTRLTVV.

In its sample, this clonotype was seen many times. The chain carries TRBV12-3 or TRBV12-4 and TRBJ1-3; no reliable D call. V was trimmed by 2 bases and J by 3 bases, leaving 5 bases between them. This CDR3 has 13 amino acids. The CDR3 reads CASSLKIGNTIYF. Written as DNA, the CDR3 is TGTGCCAGCAGTTTAAAGATTGGAAACACCATATATTTT.

J is TRBJ1-2 and V is TRBV29-1; TRBD1 might be the D (6 bases). The CDR3 runs to 13 residues. Trimming took 1 base from V and 5 from J, leaving 11 bases between them. Germline V gene lookup returns CDR1 SQVTM and CDR2 ANQGSEA. CDR3 sequence: CSVEGGLSYGYTF. CDR3 DNA: TGCAGCGTTGAAGGGGGGCTTAGTTATGGCTACACCTTC.

This chain joins TRBV5-1 and TRBJ2-7; D gene unclear. The CDR3 consists of 16 residues. V lost 0 bases to trimming and J lost 1 base, with 14 bases between them. Germline V gene data show CDR1 as SGHRS and CDR2 as YFSETQ. CDR3 in DNA: TGCGCCAGCAGCTTGGCCGGCGTCCTGAGGTCCTACGAGCAGTACTTC. As protein: CASSLAGVLRSYEQYF.

The rearrangement joins TRBV6-2 or TRBV6-3 to TRBJ1-1; the match to TRBD1 covers 7 bases. The CDR3 sequence is 13 residues long. The ends lost 2 bases at V and 3 bases at J; junction bases unmatched: 0. Per the germline V gene, CDR1 is MNHEY and CDR2 is SVGEGT. The CDR3 coding sequence is TGTGCCAGCAGTTACACAGGGGACACTGAAGCTTTCTTT. Amino acid sequence: CASSYTGDTEAFF.

In regard to this clonotype: This sequence may be a read error, since a much larger clone differs from it by one base. V is TRBV7-2 and J is TRBJ1-1; D may be TRBD1 (6 bases). V lost 5 bases and J 3 bases, leaving 13 bases between the germline ends. Germline V gene data show CDR1 as SGHTA and CDR2 as FQGNSA. This CDR3 comprises 14 residues. CDR3 residues: CASSNQGIHTEAFF. The CDR3 nucleotides are TGTGCCAGCAGCAACCAGGGGATTCACACTGAAGCTTTCTTT.

By proportion, this clonotype is medium-sized. The V and J genes are TRBV15 and TRBJ2-7; 11 positions match TRBD1. The V gene's germline CDR1 is LNHNV and CDR2 YYDKDF (reference sequence). This CDR3 contains 15 residues. J was trimmed by 6 bases and V by 3 bases; bases with no gene match: 7. CDR3 sequence (DNA): TGTGCCACCAGCAGGAACCGGGACAGGGGGAGCGAGCAGTACTTC. Protein sequence: CATSRNRDRGSEQYF.

This clonotype was picked up many times. The gene calls are TRBV11-1 and TRBJ1-1; no reliable D call. Trimming took off 1 base at V and 7 bases at J, with 10 bases between the two ends. The CDR3 extends over 13 amino acids. Germline CDR1 SGHAT, CDR2 FQDESV (reference sequence). The CDR3 region is CASSLGAPYEAFF. For the CDR3, the DNA is TGTGCCAGCAGCTTAGGCGCCCCGTATGAAGCTTTCTTT.

There are a few counts of this clonotype. This rearrangement joins TRBV20-1 to TRBJ2-3; the D is unclear. Germline V lookup: CDR1 DFQATT, CDR2 SNEGSKA (reference sequence). The CDR3 extends over 13 amino acids. The V end was cut by 3 bases, the J end by 0 bases, with 7 bases between. For the CDR3, the DNA is TGCAGTGCTAGTGAGGCCAGCACAGATACGCAGTATTTT. Translated, it gives CSASEASTDTQYF.

The V gene is TRBV20-1, the J gene TRBJ2-3, with 8 bases aligning to TRBD2. J was trimmed by 1 base and V by 0 bases; bases with no gene match: 12. The CDR3 is made up of 18 amino acids. The germline gives CDR1 DFQATT, CDR2 SNEGSKA (reference sequence). The CDR3 spells CSARDGGGMAIGTDTQYF. CDR3 DNA: TGCAGTGCTAGAGACGGCGGGGGGATGGCTATTGGCACAGATACGCAGTATTTT.

There are a few counts of this clonotype. The chain has TRBV12-3 or TRBV12-4 and TRBJ2-1; TRBD2 aligns across 12 bases. This CDR3 contains 15 residues. V lost 4 bases, J lost 7 bases, and 5 bases stayed unmatched. CDR3 DNA: TGTGCCAGCAGTTGGACTAGCGGGGCCTTAAATGAGCAGTTCTTC. Its translation is CASSWTSGALNEQFF.

The chain couples TRBV6-1 to TRBJ1-1, with D perhaps TRBD1 (6 bases). Trimming cost V 7 bases and J 1 base, with 13 bases left between them. This CDR3 has 14 residues. The germline V gene has CDR1 MNHNS and CDR2 SASEGT. The CDR3 DNA follows: TGTGCCAGCATCCTAGGGGGTTCGAACACTGAAGCTTTCTTT. It specifies CASILGGSNTEAFF.

J is TRBJ1-6 and V is TRBV20-1; weak D call: TRBD1 (6 bases). This CDR3 has 14 amino acids. V dropped 1 base and J dropped 11 bases, with 15 bases sitting between them. CDR1 and CDR2 from the germline V gene are DFQATT and SNEGSKA (reference sequence). The CDR3 loop reads CSARGAGAVAPLHF. CDR3 nucleotides: TGCAGTGCTAGAGGGGCAGGGGCGGTAGCACCCCTCCACTTT.

The V and J genes are TRBV7-2 and TRBJ2-5; unclear D gene. V was pared by 2 bases and J by 5 bases, with 6 bases between. CDR3 size: 12 residues. Per germline, CDR1 SGHTA and CDR2 FQGNSA. The CDR3 nucleotides are TGTGCCAGCAGCTTAATTTCGGAGACCCAGTACTTC. Encoded protein: CASSLISETQYF.

This clonotype was seen a few times. V usage is TRBV2 and J usage is TRBJ2-5; D is uncertain. Germline V lookup: CDR1 SNHLY, CDR2 FYNNEI. The CDR3 runs 11 residues. The ends were cut back, 5 bases at V and 3 bases at J, with 4 bases in the middle. CDR3 sequence (DNA): TGTGCCAGCAGTCGCGAAGAGACCCAGTACTTC. Amino acid sequence: CASSREETQYF.